The T cell receptor beta chain described here comes from a study of blood T cell repertoires in COVID-19. In the original analysis: Counts of nucleated cells, estimated from reference gene primer amplification, were obtained. The assay was immunoSEQ multiplex PCR, and TCRdb's table has in-frame clones only and misses some. That table furnishes V, J and clone size, whereas the DNA furnished D and trimming. The repertoire holds around 86,000 clones, with about 80% as singletons. There are 15 residues in the CDR3. Germline V gene data show CDR1 as SEHNR and CDR2 as FQNEAQ (reference sequence). Between the trimmed V and J ends, which lost 1 base and 2 bases, there was a span of 9 bases.

The sequencing input was peripheral blood. This TCR derives from a human donor in a cohort sampled during active COVID-19. This chain connects TRBV7-9 to TRBJ1-3; D is uncertain. CDR3 coding DNA: TGTGCCAGCAGCTTAGAGGGCGGGGCTGGAAACACCATATATTTT. Translated, it gives CASSLEGGAGNTIYF.